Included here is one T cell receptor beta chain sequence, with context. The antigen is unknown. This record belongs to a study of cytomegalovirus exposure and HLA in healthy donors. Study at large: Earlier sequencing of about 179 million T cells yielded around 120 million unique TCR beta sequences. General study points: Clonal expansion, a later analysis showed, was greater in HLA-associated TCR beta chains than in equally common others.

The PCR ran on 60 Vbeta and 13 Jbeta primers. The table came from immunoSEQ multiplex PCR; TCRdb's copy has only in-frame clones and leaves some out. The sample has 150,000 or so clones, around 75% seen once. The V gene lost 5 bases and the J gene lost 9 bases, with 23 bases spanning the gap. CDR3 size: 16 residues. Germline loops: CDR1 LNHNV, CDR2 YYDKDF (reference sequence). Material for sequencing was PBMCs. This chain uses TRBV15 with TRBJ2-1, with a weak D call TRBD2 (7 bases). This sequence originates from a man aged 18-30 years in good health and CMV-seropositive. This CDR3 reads CATSRQLVGGRTEQFF. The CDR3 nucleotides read TGTGCCACCAGCCGACAATTAGTGGGGGGGCGGACTGAGCAGTTCTTC. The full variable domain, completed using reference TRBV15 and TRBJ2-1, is DAMVIQNPRYQVTQFGKPVTLSCSQTLNHNVMYWYQQKSSQAPKLLFHYYDKDFNNEADTPDNFQSRRPNTSFCFLDIRSPGLGDTAMYLCATSRQLVGGRTEQFFGPGTRLTVL.